This T cell receptor (beta chain) is from a study of blood T cells in healthy people across ages. Using a J-beta primer mix together with a sample-barcoded 5' primer, a second PCR was run for roughly 7 to 12 cycles. Each CDR3 protein gets one entry after TCRdb re-called the 5' RACE reads with MiXCR. This table has roughly 1,500,000 distinct CDR3 sequences, about 31% appearing once. The sample consisted of blood. This clonotype was obtained from a woman aged 25 to 39 in good health.

The CDR3 sequence: CASSEGAEQETQYF. The CDR3 DNA sequence: TGTGCCAGCAGTGAAGGGGCGGAACAAGAGACCCAGTACTTC. The rearrangement links TRBV2 to TRBJ2-5; D unclear. The CDR3 sequence is 14 residues long. V lost 1 base and J 2 bases, leaving 8 bases between the germline ends. CDR1 and CDR2 (germline): SNHLY, FYNNEI.